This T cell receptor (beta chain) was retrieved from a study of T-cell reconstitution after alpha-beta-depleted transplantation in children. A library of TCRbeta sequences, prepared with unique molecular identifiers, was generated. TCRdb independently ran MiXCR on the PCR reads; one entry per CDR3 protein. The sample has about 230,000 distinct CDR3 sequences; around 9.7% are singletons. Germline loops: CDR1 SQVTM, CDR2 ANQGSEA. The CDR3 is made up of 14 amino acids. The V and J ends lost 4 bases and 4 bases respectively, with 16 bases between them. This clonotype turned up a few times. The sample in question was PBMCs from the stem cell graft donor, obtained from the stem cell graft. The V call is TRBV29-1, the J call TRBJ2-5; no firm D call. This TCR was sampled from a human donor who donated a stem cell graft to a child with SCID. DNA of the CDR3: TGCAGCGTTGGGGCAGGCTCCACGGGAGAGACCCAGTACTTC. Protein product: CSVGAGSTGETQYF.